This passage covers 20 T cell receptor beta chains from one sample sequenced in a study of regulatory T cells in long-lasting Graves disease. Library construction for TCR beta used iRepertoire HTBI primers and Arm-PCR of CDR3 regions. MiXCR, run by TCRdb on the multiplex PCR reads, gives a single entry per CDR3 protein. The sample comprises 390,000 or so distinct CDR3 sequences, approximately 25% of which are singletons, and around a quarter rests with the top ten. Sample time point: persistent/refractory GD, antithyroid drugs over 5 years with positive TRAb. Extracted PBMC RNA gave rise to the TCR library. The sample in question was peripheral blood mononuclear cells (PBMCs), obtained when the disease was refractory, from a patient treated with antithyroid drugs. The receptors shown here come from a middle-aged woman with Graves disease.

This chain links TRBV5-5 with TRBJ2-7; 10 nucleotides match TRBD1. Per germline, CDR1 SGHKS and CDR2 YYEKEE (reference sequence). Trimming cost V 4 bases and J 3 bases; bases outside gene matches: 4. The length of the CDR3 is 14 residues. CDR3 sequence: CASSGQGEFYEQYF. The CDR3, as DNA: TGTGCCAGCAGCGGACAGGGGGAGTTCTACGAGCAGTACTTC. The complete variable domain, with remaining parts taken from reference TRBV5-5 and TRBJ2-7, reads DAGVTQSPTHLIKTRGQQVTLRCSPISGHKSVSWYQQVLGQGPQFIFQYYEKEERGRGNFPDRFSARQFPNYSSELNVNALLLGDSALYLCASSGQGEFYEQYFGPGTRLTVT.

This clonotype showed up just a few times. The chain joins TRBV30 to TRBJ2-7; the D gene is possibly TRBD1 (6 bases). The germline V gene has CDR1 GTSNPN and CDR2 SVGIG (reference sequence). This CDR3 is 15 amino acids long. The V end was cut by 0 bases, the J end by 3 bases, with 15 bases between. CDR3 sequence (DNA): TGTGCCTGGAGTGTCGGGCAGGGGTATGGCTACGAGCAGTACTTC. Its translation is CAWSVGQGYGYEQYF.

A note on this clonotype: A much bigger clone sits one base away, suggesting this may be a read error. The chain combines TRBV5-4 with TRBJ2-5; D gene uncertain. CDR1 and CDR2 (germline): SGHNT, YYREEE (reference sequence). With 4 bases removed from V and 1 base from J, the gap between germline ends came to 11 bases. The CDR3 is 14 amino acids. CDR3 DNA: TGTGCCAGCAGCCCCGGGTGGACCCAAGAGACCCAGTACTTC. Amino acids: CASSPGWTQETQYF.

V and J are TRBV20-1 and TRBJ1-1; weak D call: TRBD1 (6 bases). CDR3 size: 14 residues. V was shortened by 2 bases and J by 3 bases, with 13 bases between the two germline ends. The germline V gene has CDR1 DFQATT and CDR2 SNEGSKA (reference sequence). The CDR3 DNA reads TGCAGTGCTAGACCCAGGGGTTGGGACACTGAAGCTTTCTTT. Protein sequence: CSARPRGWDTEAFF.

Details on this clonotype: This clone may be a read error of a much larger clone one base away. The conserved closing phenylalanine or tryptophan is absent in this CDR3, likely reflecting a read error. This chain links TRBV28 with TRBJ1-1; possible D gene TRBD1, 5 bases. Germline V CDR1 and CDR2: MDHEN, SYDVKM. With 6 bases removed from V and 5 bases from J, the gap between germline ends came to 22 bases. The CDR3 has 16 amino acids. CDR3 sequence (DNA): TGTGCCAGCAGATCGTATGGGGGAATTAGAAATACTGAAGCTTTCCTT. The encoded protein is CASRSYGGIRNTEAFL.

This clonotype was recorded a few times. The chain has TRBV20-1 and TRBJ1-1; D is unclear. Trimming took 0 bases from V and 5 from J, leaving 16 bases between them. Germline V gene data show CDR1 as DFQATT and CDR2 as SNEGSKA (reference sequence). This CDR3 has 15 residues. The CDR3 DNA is TGCAGTGCTAGAGATGGCGGAACCCCGAGTACTGAAGCTTTCTTT. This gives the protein CSARDGGTPSTEAFF.

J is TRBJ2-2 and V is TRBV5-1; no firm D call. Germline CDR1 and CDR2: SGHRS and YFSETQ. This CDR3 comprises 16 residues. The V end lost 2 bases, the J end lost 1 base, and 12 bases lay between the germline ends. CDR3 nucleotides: TGCGCCAGCAGCTTATTGGGTAACCAGAACACCGGGGAGCTGTTTTTT. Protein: CASSLLGNQNTGELFF.

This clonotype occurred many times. DNA for the CDR3: TGTGCCAGCAGTCTGGGGGGAGATTATCAGCCCCAGCATTTT. This translates into CASSLGGDYQPQHF. The V gene is TRBV28, the J gene TRBJ1-5; possibly TRBD1 for D (5 bases). Germline V gene data show CDR1 as MDHEN and CDR2 as SYDVKM. This CDR3 is 14 amino acids long. Trimming stripped 5 bases from V and 5 bases from J, with 13 bases between.

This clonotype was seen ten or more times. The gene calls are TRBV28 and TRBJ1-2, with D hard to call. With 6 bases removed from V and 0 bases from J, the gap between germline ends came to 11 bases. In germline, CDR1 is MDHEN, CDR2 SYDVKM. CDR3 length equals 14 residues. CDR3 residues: CASRQVYPNYGYTF. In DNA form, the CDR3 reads TGTGCCAGCAGGCAGGTCTACCCTAACTATGGCTACACCTTC.

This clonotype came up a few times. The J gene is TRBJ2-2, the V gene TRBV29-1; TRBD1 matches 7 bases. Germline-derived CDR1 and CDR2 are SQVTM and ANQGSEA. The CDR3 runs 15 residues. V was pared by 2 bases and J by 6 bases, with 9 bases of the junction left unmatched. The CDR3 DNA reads TGCAGCGTTGAAACAGGGGAACGTTTAGCCGGGGAGCTGTTTTTT. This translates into CSVETGERLAGELFF.

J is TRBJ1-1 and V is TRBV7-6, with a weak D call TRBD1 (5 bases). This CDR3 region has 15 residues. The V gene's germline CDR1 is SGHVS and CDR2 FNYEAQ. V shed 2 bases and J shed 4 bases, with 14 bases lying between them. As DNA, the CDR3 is TGTGCCAGCAGCTTATCTGGGACCGTGAGCACTGAAGCTTTCTTT. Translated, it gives CASSLSGTVSTEAFF.

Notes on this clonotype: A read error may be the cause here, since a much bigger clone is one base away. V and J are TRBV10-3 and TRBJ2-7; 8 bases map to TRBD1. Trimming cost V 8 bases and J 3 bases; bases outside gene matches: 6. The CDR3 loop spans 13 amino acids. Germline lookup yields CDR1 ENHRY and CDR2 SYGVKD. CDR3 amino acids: CAIWTGCDYEQYF. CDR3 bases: TGTGCCATCTGGACAGGGTGCGACTACGAGCAGTACTTC.

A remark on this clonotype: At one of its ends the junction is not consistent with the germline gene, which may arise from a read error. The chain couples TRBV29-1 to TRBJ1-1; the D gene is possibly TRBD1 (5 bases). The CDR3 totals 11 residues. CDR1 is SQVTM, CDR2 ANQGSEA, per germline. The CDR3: CSVGGVGEVFF. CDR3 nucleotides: TGCAGCGTTGGAGGGGTAGGTGAAGTTTTCTTT.

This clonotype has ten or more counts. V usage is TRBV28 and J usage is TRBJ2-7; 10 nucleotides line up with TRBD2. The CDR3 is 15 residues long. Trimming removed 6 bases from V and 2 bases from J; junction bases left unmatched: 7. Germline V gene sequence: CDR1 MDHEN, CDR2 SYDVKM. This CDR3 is CASSSRTSGTYEQYF. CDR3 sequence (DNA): TGTGCCAGCAGCTCACGGACTAGCGGCACCTACGAGCAGTACTTC.

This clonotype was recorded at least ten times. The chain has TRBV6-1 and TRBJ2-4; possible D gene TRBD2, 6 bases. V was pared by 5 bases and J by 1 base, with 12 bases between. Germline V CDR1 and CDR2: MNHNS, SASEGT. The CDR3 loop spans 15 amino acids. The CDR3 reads CASSTERVAKNIQYF. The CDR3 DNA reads TGTGCCAGCAGTACAGAGCGGGTGGCCAAAAACATTCAGTACTTC.

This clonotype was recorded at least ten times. CDR3 sequence: CASTPGAKNIQYF. DNA for the CDR3: TGTGCCAGCACACCAGGGGCCAAAAACATTCAGTACTTC. The chain combines TRBV28 with TRBJ2-4; a weak D match, TRBD1 (5 bases). V was cut by 7 bases and J by 1 base, with 8 bases left in between. The CDR3 has 13 amino acids. Germline lookup yields CDR1 MDHEN and CDR2 SYDVKM.

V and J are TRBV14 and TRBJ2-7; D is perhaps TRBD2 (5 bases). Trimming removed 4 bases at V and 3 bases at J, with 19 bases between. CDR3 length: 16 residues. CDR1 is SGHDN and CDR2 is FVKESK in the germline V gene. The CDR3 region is CASSPLAGPFRYEQYF. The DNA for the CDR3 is TGTGCCAGCAGCCCCCTCGCGGGCCCCTTTCGCTACGAGCAGTACTTC.

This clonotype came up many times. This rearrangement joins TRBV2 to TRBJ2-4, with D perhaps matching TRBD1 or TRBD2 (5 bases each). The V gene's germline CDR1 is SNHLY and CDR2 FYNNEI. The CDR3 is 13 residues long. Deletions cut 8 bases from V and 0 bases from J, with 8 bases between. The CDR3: CASAGTAKNIQYF. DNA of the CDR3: TGTGCCAGCGCCGGGACAGCCAAAAACATTCAGTACTTC.

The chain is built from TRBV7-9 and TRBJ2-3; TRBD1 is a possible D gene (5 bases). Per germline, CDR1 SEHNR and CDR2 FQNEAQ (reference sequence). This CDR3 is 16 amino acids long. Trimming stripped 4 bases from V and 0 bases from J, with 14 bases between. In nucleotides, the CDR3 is TGTGCCAGCAGCTCTAGGACGACAGCTAGCACAGATACGCAGTATTTT. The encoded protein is CASSSRTTASTDTQYF.

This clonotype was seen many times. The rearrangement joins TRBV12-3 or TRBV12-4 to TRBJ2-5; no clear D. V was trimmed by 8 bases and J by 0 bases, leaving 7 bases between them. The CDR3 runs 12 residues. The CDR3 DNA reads TGTGCCAGCCTTGGGTACCAAGAGACCCAGTACTTC. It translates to CASLGYQETQYF.